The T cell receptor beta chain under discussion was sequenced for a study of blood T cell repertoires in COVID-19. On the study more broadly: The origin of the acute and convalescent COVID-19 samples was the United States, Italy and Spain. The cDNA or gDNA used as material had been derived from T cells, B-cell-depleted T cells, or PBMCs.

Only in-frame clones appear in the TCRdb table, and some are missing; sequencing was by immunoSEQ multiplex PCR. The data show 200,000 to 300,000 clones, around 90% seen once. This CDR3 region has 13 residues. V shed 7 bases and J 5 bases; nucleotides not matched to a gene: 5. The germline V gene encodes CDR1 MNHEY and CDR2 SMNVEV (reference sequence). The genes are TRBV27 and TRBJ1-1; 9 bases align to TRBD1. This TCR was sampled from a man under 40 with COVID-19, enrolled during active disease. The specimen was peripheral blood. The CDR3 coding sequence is TGTGCCAGCATACAGGGGGCGCATACTGAAGCTTTCTTT. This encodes CASIQGAHTEAFF.